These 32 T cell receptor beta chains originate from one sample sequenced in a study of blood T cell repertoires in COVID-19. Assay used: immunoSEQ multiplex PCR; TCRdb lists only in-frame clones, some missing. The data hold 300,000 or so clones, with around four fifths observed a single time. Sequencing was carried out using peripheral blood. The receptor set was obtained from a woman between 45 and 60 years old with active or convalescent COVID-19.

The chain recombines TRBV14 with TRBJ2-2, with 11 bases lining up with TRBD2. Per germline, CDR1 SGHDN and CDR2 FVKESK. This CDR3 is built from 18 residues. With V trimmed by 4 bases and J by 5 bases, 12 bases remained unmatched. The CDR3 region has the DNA TGTGCCAGCAGCCCTCGCACCGGGACTAGCGGTCGAACCGGGGAGCTGTTTTTT. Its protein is CASSPRTGTSGRTGELFF.

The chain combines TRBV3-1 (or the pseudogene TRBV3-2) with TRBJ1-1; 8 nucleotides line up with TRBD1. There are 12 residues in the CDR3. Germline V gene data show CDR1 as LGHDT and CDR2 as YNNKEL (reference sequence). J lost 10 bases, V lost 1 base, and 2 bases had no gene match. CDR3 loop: CASSQGTGSAFF. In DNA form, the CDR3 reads TGTGCCAGCAGCCAAGGGACAGGGTCAGCTTTCTTT.

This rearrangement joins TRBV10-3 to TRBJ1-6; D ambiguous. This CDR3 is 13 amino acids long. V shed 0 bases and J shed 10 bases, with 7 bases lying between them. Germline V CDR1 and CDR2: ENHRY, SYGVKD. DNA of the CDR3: TGTGCCATCAGTGAGTCGATGCGCTCACCCCTCCACTTT. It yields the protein CAISESMRSPLHF.

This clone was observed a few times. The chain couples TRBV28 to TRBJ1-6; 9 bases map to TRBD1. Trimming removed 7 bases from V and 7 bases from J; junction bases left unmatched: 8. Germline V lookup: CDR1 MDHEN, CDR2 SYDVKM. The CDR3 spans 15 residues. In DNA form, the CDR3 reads TGTGCCAGCACCCGACCGGGACAGGGAAATTCACCCCTCCACTTT. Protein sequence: CASTRPGQGNSPLHF.

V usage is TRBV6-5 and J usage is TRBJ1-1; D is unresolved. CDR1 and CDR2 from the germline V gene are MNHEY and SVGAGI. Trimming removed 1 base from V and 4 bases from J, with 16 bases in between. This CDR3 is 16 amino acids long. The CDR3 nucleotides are TGTGCCAGCAGTTACTTTGGACTCAATTCTGGCACTGAAGCTTTCTTT. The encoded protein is CASSYFGLNSGTEAFF.

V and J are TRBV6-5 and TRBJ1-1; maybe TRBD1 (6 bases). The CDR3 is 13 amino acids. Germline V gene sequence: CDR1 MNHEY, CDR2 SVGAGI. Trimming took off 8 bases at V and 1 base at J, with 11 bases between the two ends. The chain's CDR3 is CASARTANTEAFF. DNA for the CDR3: TGTGCCAGCGCCCGGACAGCGAACACTGAAGCTTTCTTT.

DNA for the CDR3: TGTGCCAGTAGTATTCAGGGGGCCCCAACTAATGAAAAACTGTTTTTT. Residues: CASSIQGAPTNEKLFF. This chain joins TRBV19 and TRBJ1-4, with 8 nucleotides matching TRBD1. The V gene end was trimmed by 3 bases and the J gene end by 0 bases; junction bases not matched to a gene: 3. Germline loops: CDR1 LNHDA, CDR2 SQIVND (reference sequence). There are 16 residues in the CDR3.

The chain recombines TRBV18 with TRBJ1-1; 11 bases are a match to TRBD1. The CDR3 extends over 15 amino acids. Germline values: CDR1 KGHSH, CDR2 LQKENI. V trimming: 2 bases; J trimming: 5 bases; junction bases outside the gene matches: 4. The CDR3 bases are TGTGCCAGCTCACCAAGGGGACAGGGGGTAACTGAAGCTTTCTTT. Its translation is CASSPRGQGVTEAFF.

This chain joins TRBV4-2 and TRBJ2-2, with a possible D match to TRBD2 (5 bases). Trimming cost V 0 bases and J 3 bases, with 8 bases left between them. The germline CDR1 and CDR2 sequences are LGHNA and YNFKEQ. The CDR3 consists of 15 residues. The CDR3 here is CASSQESSDTGELFF. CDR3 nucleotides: TGTGCCAGCAGCCAAGAAAGTAGCGACACCGGGGAGCTGTTTTTT.

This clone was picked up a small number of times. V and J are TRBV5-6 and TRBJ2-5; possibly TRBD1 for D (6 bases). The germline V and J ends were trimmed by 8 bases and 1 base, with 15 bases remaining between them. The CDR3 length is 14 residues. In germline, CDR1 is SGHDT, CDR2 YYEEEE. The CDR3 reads CASLVRTVQETQYF. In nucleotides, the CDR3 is TGTGCCAGTCTAGTCCGGACAGTCCAAGAGACCCAGTACTTC.

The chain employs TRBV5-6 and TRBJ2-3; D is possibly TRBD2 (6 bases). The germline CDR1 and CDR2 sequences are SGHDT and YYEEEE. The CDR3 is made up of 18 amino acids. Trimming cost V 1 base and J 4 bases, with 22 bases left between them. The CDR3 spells CASSLSRGSAGWPDTQYF. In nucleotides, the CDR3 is TGTGCCAGCAGCTTGAGTCGGGGATCGGCGGGATGGCCAGATACGCAGTATTTT.

The CDR3 bases are TGTGCCAGCATTGCCGGGGGGGTTACTAATGAAAAACTGTTTTTT. Translating it yields CASIAGGVTNEKLFF. The V and J genes are TRBV28 and TRBJ1-4; TRBD1 is a possible D gene (5 bases). CDR3 length equals 15 residues. Trimming took off 7 bases at V and 2 bases at J, with 14 bases between the two ends. Germline assignment: CDR1 MDHEN and CDR2 SYDVKM.

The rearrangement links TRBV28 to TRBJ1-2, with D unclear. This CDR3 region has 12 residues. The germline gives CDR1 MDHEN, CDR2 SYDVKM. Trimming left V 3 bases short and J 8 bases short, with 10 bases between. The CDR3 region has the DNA TGTGCCAGCAGTTTGGTGGAGAGGGGCTACACCTTC. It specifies CASSLVERGYTF.

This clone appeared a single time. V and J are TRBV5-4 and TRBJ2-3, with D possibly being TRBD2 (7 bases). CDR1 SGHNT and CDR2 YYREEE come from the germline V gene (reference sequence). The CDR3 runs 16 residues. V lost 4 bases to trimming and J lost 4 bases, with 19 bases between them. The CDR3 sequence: CASSGGPGGEADTQYF. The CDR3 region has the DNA TGTGCCAGCAGCGGGGGGCCGGGAGGAGAGGCAGATACGCAGTATTTT.

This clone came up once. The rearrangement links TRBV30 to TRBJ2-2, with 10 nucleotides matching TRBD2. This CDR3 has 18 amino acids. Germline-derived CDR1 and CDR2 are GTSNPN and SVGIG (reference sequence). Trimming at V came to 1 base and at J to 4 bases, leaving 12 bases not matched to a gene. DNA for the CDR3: TGTGCCTGGAGTGACGGGCTAGCGGGAGTCGCTTTCACCGGGGAGCTGTTTTTT. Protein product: CAWSDGLAGVAFTGELFF.

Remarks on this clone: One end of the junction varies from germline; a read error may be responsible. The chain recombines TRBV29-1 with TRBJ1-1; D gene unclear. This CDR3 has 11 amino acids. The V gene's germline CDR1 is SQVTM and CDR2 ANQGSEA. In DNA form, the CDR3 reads TGCAGCGTAGAAGAGCGGAGTGAAGCTTTCTTT. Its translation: CSVEERSEAFF.

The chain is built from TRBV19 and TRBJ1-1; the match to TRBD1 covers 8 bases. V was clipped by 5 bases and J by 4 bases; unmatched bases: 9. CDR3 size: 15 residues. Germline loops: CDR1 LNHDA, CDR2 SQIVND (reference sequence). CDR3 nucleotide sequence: TGTGCCAGTAGTGCCAGGGGGCTGGGCGTCACTGAAGCTTTCTTT. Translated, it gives CASSARGLGVTEAFF. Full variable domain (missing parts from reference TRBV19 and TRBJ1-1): DGGITQSPKYLFRKEGQNVTLSCEQNLNHDAMYWYRQDPGQGLRLIYYSQIVNDFQKGDIAEGYSVSREKKESFPLTVTSAQKNPTAFYLCASSARGLGVTEAFFGQGTRLTVV.

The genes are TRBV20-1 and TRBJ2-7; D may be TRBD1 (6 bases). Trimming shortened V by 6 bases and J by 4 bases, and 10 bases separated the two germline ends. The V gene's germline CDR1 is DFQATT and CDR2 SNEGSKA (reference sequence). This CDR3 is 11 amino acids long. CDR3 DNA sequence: TGCAGTGCCGGGACACAGTACGAGCAGTACTTC. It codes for CSAGTQYEQYF.

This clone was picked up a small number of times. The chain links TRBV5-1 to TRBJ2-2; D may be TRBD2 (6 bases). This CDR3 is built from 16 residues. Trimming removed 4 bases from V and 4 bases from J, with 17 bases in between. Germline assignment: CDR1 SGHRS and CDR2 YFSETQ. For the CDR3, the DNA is TGCGCCAGCAGCGCTGTAGCGGAGCTACTCACCGGGGAGCTGTTTTTT. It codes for CASSAVAELLTGELFF.

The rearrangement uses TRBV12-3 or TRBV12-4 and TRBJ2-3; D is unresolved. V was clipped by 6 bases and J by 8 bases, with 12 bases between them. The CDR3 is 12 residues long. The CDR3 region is CASSYLTGTQYF. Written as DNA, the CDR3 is TGTGCCAGCAGCTACCTCACGGGTACGCAGTATTTT.

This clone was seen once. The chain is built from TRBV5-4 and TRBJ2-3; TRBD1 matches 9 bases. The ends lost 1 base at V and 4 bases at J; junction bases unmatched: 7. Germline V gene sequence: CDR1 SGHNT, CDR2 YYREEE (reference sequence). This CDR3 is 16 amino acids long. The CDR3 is CASSLNRGQGPDTQYF. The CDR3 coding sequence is TGTGCCAGCAGCTTGAACCGGGGACAGGGACCAGATACGCAGTATTTT. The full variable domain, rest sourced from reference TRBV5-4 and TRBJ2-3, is ETGVTQSPTHLIKTRGQQVTLRCSSQSGHNTVSWYQQALGQGPQFIFQYYREEENGRGNFPPRFSGLQFPNYSSELNVNALELDDSALYLCASSLNRGQGPDTQYFGPGTRLTVL.

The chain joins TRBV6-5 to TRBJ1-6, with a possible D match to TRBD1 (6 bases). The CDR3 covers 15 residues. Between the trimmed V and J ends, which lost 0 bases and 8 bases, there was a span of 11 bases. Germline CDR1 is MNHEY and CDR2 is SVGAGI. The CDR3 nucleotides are TGTGCCAGCAGTTACTCAAGGACAGTAGATTCACCCCTCCACTTT. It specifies CASSYSRTVDSPLHF.

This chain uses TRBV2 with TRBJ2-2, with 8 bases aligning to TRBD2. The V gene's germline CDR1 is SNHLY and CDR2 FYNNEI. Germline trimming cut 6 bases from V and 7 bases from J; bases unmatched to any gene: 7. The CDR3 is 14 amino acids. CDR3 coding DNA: TGTGCCAGCAGCCGGGAGGGCCTTGTCGGGGAGCTGTTTTTT. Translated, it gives CASSREGLVGELFF. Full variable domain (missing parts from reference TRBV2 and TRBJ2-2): EPEVTQTPSHQVTQMGQEVILRCVPISNHLYFYWYRQILGQKVEFLVSFYNNEISEKSEIFDDQFSVERPDGSNFTLKIRSTKLEDSAMYFCASSREGLVGELFFGEGSRLTVL.

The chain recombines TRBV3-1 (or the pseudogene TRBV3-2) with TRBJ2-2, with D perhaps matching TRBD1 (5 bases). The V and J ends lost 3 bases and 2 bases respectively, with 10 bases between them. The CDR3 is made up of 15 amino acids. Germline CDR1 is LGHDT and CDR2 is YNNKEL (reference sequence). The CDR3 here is CASSQGRTNTGELFF. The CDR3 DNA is TGTGCCAGCAGCCAGGGTAGGACAAACACCGGGGAGCTGTTTTTT.

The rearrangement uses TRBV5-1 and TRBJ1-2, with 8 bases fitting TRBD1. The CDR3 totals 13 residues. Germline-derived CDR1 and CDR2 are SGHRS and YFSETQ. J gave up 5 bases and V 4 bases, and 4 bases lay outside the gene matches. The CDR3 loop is CASSPDRAYGYTF. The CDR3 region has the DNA TGCGCCAGCAGCCCGGACAGGGCGTATGGCTACACCTTC.

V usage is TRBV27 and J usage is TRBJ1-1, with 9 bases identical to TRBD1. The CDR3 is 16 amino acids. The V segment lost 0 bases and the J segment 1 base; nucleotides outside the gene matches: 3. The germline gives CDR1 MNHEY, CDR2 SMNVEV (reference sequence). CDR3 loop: CASSLSTGGRNTEAFF. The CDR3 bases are TGTGCCAGCAGTTTATCAACAGGGGGCAGGAACACTGAAGCTTTCTTT.

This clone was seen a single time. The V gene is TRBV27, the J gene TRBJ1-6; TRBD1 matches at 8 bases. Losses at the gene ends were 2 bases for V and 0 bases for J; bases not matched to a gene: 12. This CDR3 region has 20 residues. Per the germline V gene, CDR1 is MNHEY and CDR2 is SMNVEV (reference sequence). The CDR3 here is CASSLTAQGASSSYNSPLHF. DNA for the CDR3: TGTGCCAGCAGTTTAACGGCCCAGGGGGCTTCGAGCTCCTATAATTCACCCCTCCACTTT.

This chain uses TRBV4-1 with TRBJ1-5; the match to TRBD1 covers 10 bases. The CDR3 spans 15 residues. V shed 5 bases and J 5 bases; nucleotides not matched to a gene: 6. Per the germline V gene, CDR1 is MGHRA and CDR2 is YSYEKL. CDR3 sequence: CASSESGTGDQPQHF. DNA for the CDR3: TGCGCCAGCAGCGAATCCGGGACAGGGGATCAGCCCCAGCATTTT.

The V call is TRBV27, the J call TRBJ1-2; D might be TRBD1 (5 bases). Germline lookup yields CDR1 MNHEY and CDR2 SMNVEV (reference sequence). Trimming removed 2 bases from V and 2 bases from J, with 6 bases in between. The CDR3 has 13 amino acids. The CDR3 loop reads CASSLRQNYGYTF. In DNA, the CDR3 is TGTGCCAGCAGTTTAAGACAGAACTATGGCTACACCTTC.

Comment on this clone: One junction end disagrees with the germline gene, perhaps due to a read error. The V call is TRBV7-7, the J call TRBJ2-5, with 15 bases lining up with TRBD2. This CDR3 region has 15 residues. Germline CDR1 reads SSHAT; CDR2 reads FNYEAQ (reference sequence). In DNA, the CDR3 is TGTGCTAGCAGCTCGGGACTAGCGGGAGGAGAGACCCAGTACTTC. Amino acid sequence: CASSSGLAGGETQYF.

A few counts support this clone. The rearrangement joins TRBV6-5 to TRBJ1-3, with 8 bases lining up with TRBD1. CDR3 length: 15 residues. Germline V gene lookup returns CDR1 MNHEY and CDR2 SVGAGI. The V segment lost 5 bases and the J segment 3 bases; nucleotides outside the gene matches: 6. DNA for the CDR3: TGTGCCAGCAGTCGGACAGGGAGGAATGGAAACACCATATATTTT. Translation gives CASSRTGRNGNTIYF.

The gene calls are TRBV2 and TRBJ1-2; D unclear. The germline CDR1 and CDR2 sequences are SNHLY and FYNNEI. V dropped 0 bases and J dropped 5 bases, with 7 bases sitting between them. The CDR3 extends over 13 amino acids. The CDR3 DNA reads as TGTGCCAGCAGTGAAGCAATGGAGTATGGCTACACCTTC. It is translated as CASSEAMEYGYTF.